Included here is one T cell receptor (beta chain) sequence, with context. Its antigen remains unidentified. This specimen comes from a study of cytomegalovirus exposure and HLA in healthy donors. Study findings and constraints: There were reportedly fewer N-insertions in an Asian-associated ancestry cluster than the approximately 600-donor mean, in a later analysis. In a later analysis, DRB1 alleles had the most associated TCRs; HLA-C alleles the fewest. In a later analysis, TCR beta V- and J-gene trimming showed a link to a missense DCLRE1C variant.

Germline-derived CDR1 and CDR2 are SGHTA and FQGNSA. The CDR3 is 15 residues long. The germline V and J ends were trimmed by 2 bases and 8 bases, with 15 bases remaining between them. The PCR made use of 60 Vbeta and 13 Jbeta primers. TCRdb's table, derived via immunoSEQ multiplex PCR, lists solely in-frame clones and lacks some. The table lists fewer than 200,000 clones, about 79% of them singletons. Sample: PBMCs. The J gene is TRBJ1-4, the V gene TRBV7-2, with D possibly being TRBD1 (5 bases). This clonotype was obtained from a man aged 40-49 years in good health and CMV-seropositive. The CDR3 here is CASSLYGGKEEKLFF. The CDR3 coding sequence is TGTGCCAGCAGCTTATACGGGGGAAAGGAAGAAAAACTGTTTTTT.